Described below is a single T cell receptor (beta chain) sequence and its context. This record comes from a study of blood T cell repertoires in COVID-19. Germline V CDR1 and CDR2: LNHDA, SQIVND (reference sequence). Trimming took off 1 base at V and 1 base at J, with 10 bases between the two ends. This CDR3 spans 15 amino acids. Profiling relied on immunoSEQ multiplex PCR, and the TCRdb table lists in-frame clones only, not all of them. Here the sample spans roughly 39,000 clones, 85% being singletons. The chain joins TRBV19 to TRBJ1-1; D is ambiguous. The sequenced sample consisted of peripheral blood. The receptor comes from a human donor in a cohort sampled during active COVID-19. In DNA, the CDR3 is TGTGCCAGTAGTATAGGCGGGTCGACGAACACTGAAGCTTTCTTT. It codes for CASSIGGSTNTEAFF.